The rows below give T cell receptor beta chains drawn from one sample of a study of identical twins. TCRdb reprocessed the 5' RACE reads via MiXCR and lists one record per CDR3 protein. Here the sample spans 690,000 or so distinct CDR3 sequences, around 8.3% being singletons. This sample also belongs to another study, concerning yellow fever vaccine responses in identical twins.

Material for sequencing was PBMCs. The receptors shown here come from a woman under 30 in good health. Each CDR3 is given with its conserved first and last residue. D genes are given only for firm matches. Not all rows give a size; the values are once, few, many and, for expanded clones, a class.

d_call: .
cdr3_length: 14
clone_size: .
j_call: TRBJ2-1
v_call: TRBV7-9
cdr3_nt: TGTGCCAGCAGCCCACTGACTGAGGGACATGAGCAGTTCTTC
cdr3_aa: CASSPLTEGHEQFF

d_call: TRBD1
cdr3_length: 12
clone_size: many
j_call: TRBJ2-7
v_call: TRBV7-9
cdr3_nt: TGTGCCAGCAGACAGGGGGGCAACGAGCAGTACTTC
cdr3_aa: CASRQGGNEQYF

d_call: TRBD2
cdr3_length: 15
clone_size: few
j_call: TRBJ2-5
v_call: TRBV11-2
cdr3_nt: TGTGCCAGCCACCACTGGGCTAGCGGGAGTGAGACCCAGTACTTC
cdr3_aa: CASHHWASGSETQYF

d_call: TRBD1
cdr3_length: 16
clone_size: .
j_call: TRBJ2-7
v_call: TRBV6-1
cdr3_nt: TGTGCCAGCAGTCCTAGGACAGGGGTCTACCGCTACGAGCAGTACTTC
cdr3_aa: CASSPRTGVYRYEQYF

d_call: TRBD1
cdr3_length: 16
clone_size: .
j_call: TRBJ1-5
v_call: TRBV6-1
cdr3_nt: TGTGCCAGCAGTACCCGGCAACAGGGGGACAATCAGCCCCAGCATTTT
cdr3_aa: CASSTRQQGDNQPQHF

d_call: .
cdr3_length: 11
clone_size: once
j_call: TRBJ2-7
v_call: TRBV30
cdr3_nt: TGTGCCTGGTCAGATTTTAAGGAGCAGTACTTC
cdr3_aa: CAWSDFKEQYF

d_call: .
cdr3_length: 15
clone_size: many
j_call: TRBJ1-3
v_call: TRBV5-1
cdr3_nt: TGCGCCAGCAGCTTGGGACAGATCTCTGGAAACACCATATATTTT
cdr3_aa: CASSLGQISGNTIYF

d_call: TRBD2
cdr3_length: 13
clone_size: few
j_call: TRBJ2-3
v_call: TRBV20-1
cdr3_nt: TGCAGTGGGCATAGCGGGATAACAGATACGCAGTATTTT
cdr3_aa: CSGHSGITDTQYF

d_call: .
cdr3_length: 12
clone_size: many
j_call: TRBJ2-3
v_call: TRBV10-2
cdr3_nt: TGCGCCAGCAAAGACTTCACGGATACGCAGTATTTT
cdr3_aa: CASKDFTDTQYF

d_call: TRBD1
cdr3_length: 15
clone_size: .
j_call: TRBJ2-7
v_call: TRBV6-5
cdr3_nt: TGTGCCAGCAGTTTCCGGGACAGGGGTATCTACGAGCAGTACTTC
cdr3_aa: CASSFRDRGIYEQYF

d_call: .
cdr3_length: 12
clone_size: few
j_call: TRBJ1-1
v_call: TRBV25-1
cdr3_nt: TGTGCCAGCAGTGAATGGGAAATGGGAGCTTTCTTT
cdr3_aa: CASSEWEMGAFF

d_call: .
cdr3_length: 16
clone_size: few
j_call: TRBJ2-2
v_call: TRBV5-6
cdr3_nt: TGTGCCAGCAGCTTGTTTACTGCTATGAACACCGGGGAGCTGTTTTTT
cdr3_aa: CASSLFTAMNTGELFF

d_call: TRBD1
cdr3_length: 14
clone_size: .
j_call: TRBJ2-2
v_call: TRBV6-2/TRBV6-3
cdr3_nt: TGTGCCATTACGACAGGGGGCGAGAGCGGGGAGCTGTTTTTT
cdr3_aa: CAITTGGESGELFF

d_call: .
cdr3_length: 16
clone_size: few
j_call: TRBJ1-2
v_call: TRBV7-3
cdr3_nt: TGTGCCAGCAGCTTAACGGGGGGGGCACAAAACTATGGCTACACCTTC
cdr3_aa: CASSLTGGAQNYGYTF

d_call: .
cdr3_length: 13
clone_size: many
j_call: TRBJ1-6
v_call: TRBV25-1
cdr3_nt: TGTGCCAGCAGTGAAGCCGGGATTTCACCCCTCCACTTT
cdr3_aa: CASSEAGISPLHF

d_call: .
cdr3_length: 17
clone_size: .
j_call: TRBJ2-7
v_call: TRBV4-3
cdr3_nt: TGCGCCAGCAGCCCGTGGGGCGCGGAGGGAAATCACAATGAGCAGTACTTC
cdr3_aa: CASSPWGAEGNHNEQYF

d_call: TRBD2
cdr3_length: 14
clone_size: .
j_call: TRBJ2-1
v_call: TRBV20-1
cdr3_nt: TGCAGTGCTATACCTTCTAGCGGGCCGAATGAGCAGTTCTTC
cdr3_aa: CSAIPSSGPNEQFF

d_call: .
cdr3_length: 15
clone_size: few
j_call: TRBJ2-7
v_call: TRBV7-9
cdr3_nt: TGTGCCAGCAGCTTAGACCAGCCACGTCGGGAGGAGCAGTACTTC
cdr3_aa: CASSLDQPRREEQYF

d_call: TRBD2
cdr3_length: 19
clone_size: .
j_call: TRBJ2-5
v_call: TRBV10-3
cdr3_nt: TGTGCCATCAGTTTAGTACAAGGGACTAGCGGCCTGTATCTGGAGACCCAGTACTTC
cdr3_aa: CAISLVQGTSGLYLETQYF

d_call: TRBD2
cdr3_length: 14
clone_size: many
j_call: TRBJ2-7
v_call: TRBV10-2
cdr3_nt: TGCGCCAGCAGTGATATTAGCGGGATTCACGAGCAGTACTTC
cdr3_aa: CASSDISGIHEQYF

d_call: TRBD2
cdr3_length: 17
clone_size: many
j_call: TRBJ2-5
v_call: TRBV2
cdr3_nt: TGTGCCAGCAGTGAATTCTGGACTAGCGGGAGGGCAGAGACCCAGTACTTC
cdr3_aa: CASSEFWTSGRAETQYF

d_call: TRBD1
cdr3_length: 15
clone_size: .
j_call: TRBJ2-3
v_call: TRBV7-3
cdr3_nt: TGTGCCAGCAGCCCATATGGAAGGGGGCAGGATACGCAGTATTTT
cdr3_aa: CASSPYGRGQDTQYF

d_call: .
cdr3_length: 11
clone_size: few
j_call: TRBJ2-3
v_call: TRBV29-1
cdr3_nt: TGCAGCCACGAGTCACTGGATACGCAGTATTTT
cdr3_aa: CSHESLDTQYF

d_call: TRBD2
cdr3_length: 17
clone_size: few
j_call: TRBJ2-2
v_call: TRBV4-2
cdr3_nt: TGTGCCAGCAGCCAACCCAAAGGGCTAGCGGGGACCGGGGAGCTGTTTTTT
cdr3_aa: CASSQPKGLAGTGELFF

d_call: .
cdr3_length: 15
clone_size: .
j_call: TRBJ2-2
v_call: TRBV28
cdr3_nt: TGTGCCAGCAACCTAGCAACAGGGATAACCGGGGAGCTGTTTTTT
cdr3_aa: CASNLATGITGELFF

d_call: .
cdr3_length: 11
clone_size: many
j_call: TRBJ1-1
v_call: TRBV12-3/TRBV12-4
cdr3_nt: TGTGCCAGCAGTACGGGAGGAAAAGCTTTCTTT
cdr3_aa: CASSTGGKAFF

d_call: TRBD2
cdr3_length: 16
clone_size: few
j_call: TRBJ2-1
v_call: TRBV7-3
cdr3_nt: TGTGCCAGCAGCTTAACTTTAGCGGGGGGGCTGGATGAGCAGTTCTTC
cdr3_aa: CASSLTLAGGLDEQFF

d_call: .
cdr3_length: 16
clone_size: .
j_call: TRBJ2-6
v_call: TRBV10-3
cdr3_nt: TGTGCCATCGGGGCCCGACCTGGGTCTGGGGCCAACGTCCTGACTTTC
cdr3_aa: CAIGARPGSGANVLTF

d_call: TRBD2
cdr3_length: 12
clone_size: .
j_call: TRBJ2-1
v_call: TRBV20-1
cdr3_nt: TGCAGTGCGTCTAGCGGGACCCATGAGCAGTTCTTC
cdr3_aa: CSASSGTHEQFF

d_call: .
cdr3_length: 15
clone_size: .
j_call: TRBJ1-4
v_call: TRBV7-2
cdr3_nt: TGTGCCAGCAGCTTCAAGGGCGGGGGTAATGAAAAACTGTTTTTT
cdr3_aa: CASSFKGGGNEKLFF

d_call: .
cdr3_length: 16
clone_size: many
j_call: TRBJ1-4
v_call: TRBV6-1
cdr3_nt: TGTGCCAGCGGAGGAATTCTCGGGGCCAGCGCGAGGGTATTGTTTTTT
cdr3_aa: CASGGILGASARVLFF

d_call: .
cdr3_length: 14
clone_size: .
j_call: TRBJ2-5
v_call: TRBV12-3/TRBV12-4
cdr3_nt: TGTGCCAGCAGTGTCCGGACCCTGCGGGAGACCCAGTACTTC
cdr3_aa: CASSVRTLRETQYF

d_call: TRBD2
cdr3_length: 15
clone_size: many
j_call: TRBJ2-7
v_call: TRBV20-1
cdr3_nt: TGCAGTGCTCCGGTCGCCGCGGGAGGGCCCTACGAGCAGTACTTC
cdr3_aa: CSAPVAAGGPYEQYF

d_call: .
cdr3_length: 12
clone_size: .
j_call: TRBJ2-7
v_call: TRBV2
cdr3_nt: TGTGCCAGCGCCTCCGATAAAGACGAGCAGTACTTC
cdr3_aa: CASASDKDEQYF

d_call: .
cdr3_length: 16
clone_size: .
j_call: TRBJ2-2
v_call: TRBV3-1
cdr3_nt: TGTGCCAGCAGCTTCCGGGCCACCTCCTTCACCGGGGAGCTGTTTTTT
cdr3_aa: CASSFRATSFTGELFF

d_call: .
cdr3_length: 17
clone_size: .
j_call: TRBJ2-7
v_call: TRBV7-9
cdr3_nt: TGTGCCAGCAGCTTTTACCGACCCAGGGAAGGTGTTTACGAGCAGTACTTC
cdr3_aa: CASSFYRPREGVYEQYF

d_call: TRBD1
cdr3_length: 14
clone_size: few
j_call: TRBJ2-5
v_call: TRBV6-8
cdr3_nt: TGTGCCAGCACTCGGACAGGGGAGCAAGAGACCCAGTACTTC
cdr3_aa: CASTRTGEQETQYF

d_call: TRBD2
cdr3_length: 15
clone_size: .
j_call: TRBJ2-3
v_call: TRBV2
cdr3_nt: TGTGCCAGCAGTCGAGAGCGGGGGGGTGCAGATACGCAGTATTTT
cdr3_aa: CASSRERGGADTQYF

d_call: .
cdr3_length: 13
clone_size: few
j_call: TRBJ2-3
v_call: TRBV7-2
cdr3_nt: TGTGCCGGAGAAATGGCCCCTGAAGATACGCAGTATTTT
cdr3_aa: CAGEMAPEDTQYF